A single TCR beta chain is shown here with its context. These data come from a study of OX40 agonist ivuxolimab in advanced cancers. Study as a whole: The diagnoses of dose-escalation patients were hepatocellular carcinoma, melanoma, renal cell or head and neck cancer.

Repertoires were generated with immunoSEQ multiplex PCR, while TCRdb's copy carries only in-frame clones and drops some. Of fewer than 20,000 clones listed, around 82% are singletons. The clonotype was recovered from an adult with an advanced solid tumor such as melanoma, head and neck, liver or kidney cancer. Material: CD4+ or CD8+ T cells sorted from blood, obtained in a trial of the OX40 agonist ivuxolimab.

Written as DNA, the CDR3 is TGTGCCAGCGGGGGGGCCCTACGGGAGACAGATACGCAGTATTTT. This gives the protein CASGGALRETDTQYF. The gene calls are TRBV4-2 and TRBJ2-3, with a weak D call TRBD2 (7 bases). The CDR3 spans 15 residues. V was pared by 8 bases and J by 3 bases, with 18 bases between. Germline assignment: CDR1 LGHNA and CDR2 YNFKEQ.